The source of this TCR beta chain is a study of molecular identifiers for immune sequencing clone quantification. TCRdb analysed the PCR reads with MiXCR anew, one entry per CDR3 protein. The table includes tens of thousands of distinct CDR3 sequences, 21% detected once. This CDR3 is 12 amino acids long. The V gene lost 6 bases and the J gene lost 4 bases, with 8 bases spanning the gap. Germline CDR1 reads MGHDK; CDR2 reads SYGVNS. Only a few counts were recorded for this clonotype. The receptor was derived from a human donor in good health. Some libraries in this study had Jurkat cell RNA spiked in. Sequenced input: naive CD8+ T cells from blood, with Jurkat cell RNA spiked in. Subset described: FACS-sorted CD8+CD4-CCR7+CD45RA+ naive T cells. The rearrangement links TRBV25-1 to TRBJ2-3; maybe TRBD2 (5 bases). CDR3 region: CASSVGADTQYF. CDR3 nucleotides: TGTGCCAGCAGCGTCGGGGCAGATACGCAGTATTTT.